These 26 T cell receptor beta chains were sequenced from one sample in a study of cytomegalovirus exposure and HLA in healthy donors (dated by TCRdb to the late 2010s). The library was made by the immunoSEQ multiplex PCR assay. The multiplex PCR relied on a mix of 60 forward primers for TCR Vbeta segments and 13 reverse primers for TCR Jbeta segments. The immuneACCESS repertoire file appears here via TCRdb, limited to in-frame rearrangements. These files lack a portion of the clones; in checked studies, under half of the deficit traces to unresolved V genes, and the cause of the others is not known. The table for this sample lists over 150,000 clones; 82% of them were counted only once. The ten largest make up 1.5% of the sample. The sample taken for sequencing was PBMCs. The receptors come from a girl between 5 and 17 years old in good health and CMV-seropositive.

The genes are TRBV14 and TRBJ2-2, with 7 bases aligning to TRBD2. Germline CDR1 reads SGHDN; CDR2 reads FVKESK. The CDR3 consists of 17 residues. J was trimmed by 1 base and V by 0 bases; bases with no gene match: 5. The DNA for the CDR3 is TGTGCCAGCAGCCAAGAATTTGGCGGGGGGAACACCGGGGAGCTGTTTTTT. Protein: CASSQEFGGGNTGELFF.

J is TRBJ1-1 and V is TRBV28; 8 positions match TRBD1. The CDR3 has 13 amino acids. Germline V gives CDR1 MDHEN, CDR2 SYDVKM. V dropped 2 bases and J dropped 7; count of bases not matched to a gene: 3. The CDR3 DNA sequence: TGTGCCAGCAGTTTACGGACAGGGAATGAAGCTTTCTTT. Translation gives CASSLRTGNEAFF.

This chain uses TRBV7-3 with TRBJ2-4; 8 bases are a match to TRBD2. CDR1 and CDR2 from the germline V gene are SGHTA and FQGTGA. With V trimmed by 1 base and J by 11 bases, 4 bases remained unmatched. CDR3 length: 13 amino acids. CDR3 coding DNA: TGTGCCAGCAGCTTAATAGGTAGCGGGGTTCAGTACTTC. Translated: CASSLIGSGVQYF.

The chain uses TRBV28 and TRBJ2-7, with D possibly being TRBD1 (6 bases). V was clipped by 11 bases and J by 0 bases, with 14 bases between them. CDR1 and CDR2 from the germline V gene are MDHEN and SYDVKM. The CDR3 sequence is 13 residues long. The DNA of the CDR3 is TGTGCCGTGGACAGCGCCTACTCCTACGAGCAGTACTTC. Translation gives CAVDSAYSYEQYF. Filled out from reference TRBV28 and TRBJ2-7, the complete variable domain reads DVKVTQSSRYLVKRTGEKVFLECVQDMDHENMFWYRQDPGLGLRLIYFSYDVKMKEKGDIPEGYSVSREKKERFSLILESASTNQTSMYLCAVDSAYSYEQYFGPGTRLTVT.

The chain joins TRBV5-1 to TRBJ2-1; D is possibly TRBD2 (7 bases). The CDR3 extends over 15 amino acids. Germline V gene lookup returns CDR1 SGHRS and CDR2 YFSETQ. V shed 7 bases and J shed 0 bases, with 14 bases lying between them. CDR3 coding DNA: TGCGCCAGCGTCCTGGGGGGGGCCTCCTACAATGAGCAGTTCTTC. Amino acids: CASVLGGASYNEQFF. Variable domain in full (rest from reference TRBV5-1 and TRBJ2-1): KAGVTQTPRYLIKTRGQQVTLSCSPISGHRSVSWYQQTPGQGLQFLFEYFSETQRNKGNFPGRFSGRQFSNSRSEMNVSTLELGDSALYLCASVLGGASYNEQFFGPGTRLTVL.

This clone appeared once. The J gene is TRBJ2-7, the V gene TRBV27; 9 bases match TRBD2. From germline, CDR1 is MNHEY and CDR2 SMNVEV (reference sequence). This CDR3 has 15 amino acids. V shed 5 bases, J shed 7 bases, and the junction held 12 bases outside the gene matches. Here the CDR3 reads CASSPSLAGRGEQYF. The DNA of the CDR3 is TGTGCCAGCAGTCCCTCCCTAGCGGGGAGGGGGGAGCAGTACTTC.

The chain has TRBV7-2 and TRBJ2-1; 7 nucleotides match TRBD1. The CDR3 contains 14 residues. V shed 4 bases, J shed 5 bases, and the junction held 5 bases outside the gene matches. The germline gives CDR1 SGHTA, CDR2 FQGNSA. In DNA, the CDR3 is TGTGCCAGCAGCTACATACAGGGGAACAATGAGCAGTTCTTC. Protein sequence: CASSYIQGNNEQFF.

The chain has TRBV9 and TRBJ2-1; D is unresolved. Trimming shortened V by 4 bases and J by 8 bases, and 13 bases separated the two germline ends. The germline CDR1 and CDR2 sequences are SGDLS and YYNGEE. CDR3 length: 13 residues. In DNA form, the CDR3 reads TGTGCCAGCAGCCTGTGGGTACGGGATGAGCAGTTCTTC. Encoded protein: CASSLWVRDEQFF.

This chain links TRBV6-5 with TRBJ2-3, with D possibly TRBD2 on 6 matching bases. V was trimmed by 7 bases and J by 2 bases, leaving 13 bases between them. The CDR3 consists of 14 residues. Germline V gives CDR1 MNHEY, CDR2 SVGAGI. As DNA, the CDR3 is TGTGCCAGCACCCCCCGCGGGAACACAGATACGCAGTATTTT. It encodes CASTPRGNTDTQYF.

The V gene is TRBV5-4, the J gene TRBJ1-1; 7 positions match TRBD1. Germline lookup yields CDR1 SGHNT and CDR2 YYREEE (reference sequence). Trimming at V came to 2 bases and at J to 7 bases, leaving 11 bases not matched to a gene. There are 15 residues in the CDR3. CDR3 amino acids: CASSLRMTGSGEAFF. The CDR3 DNA follows: TGTGCCAGCAGCTTAAGAATGACAGGGAGTGGTGAAGCTTTCTTT.

V is TRBV13 and J is TRBJ2-1; 11 nucleotides line up with TRBD2. V was pared by 5 bases and J by 9 bases, with 3 bases of the junction left unmatched. The germline gives CDR1 PRHDT, CDR2 FYEKMQ (reference sequence). The length of the CDR3 is 13 residues. CDR3 in DNA: TGTGCCAGCAGCCGACTAGCGGGAATTGAGCAGTTCTTC. Amino acids: CASSRLAGIEQFF. The full variable domain, its missing parts supplied by reference TRBV13 and TRBJ2-1, is AAGVIQSPRHLIKEKRETATLKCYPIPRHDTVYWYQQGPGQDPQFLISFYEKMQSDKGSIPDRFSAQQFSDYHSELNMSSLELGDSALYFCASSRLAGIEQFFGPGTRLTVL.

This clone was seen only once. This chain uses TRBV27 with TRBJ2-7, with 9 positions matching TRBD2. The junction had 5 bases not matched to a gene; V was cut back by 2 bases and J by 6 bases. CDR1 is MNHEY and CDR2 is SMNVEV in the germline V gene (reference sequence). The CDR3 length is 14 residues. CDR3 residues: CASSLIAGAGEQYF. DNA for the CDR3: TGTGCCAGCAGTTTAATAGCGGGAGCTGGCGAGCAGTACTTC.

This clone was observed once. The CDR3 region is CASSLGTGRTDTQYF. In nucleotides, the CDR3 is TGCGCCAGCAGCTTGGGGACAGGACGCACAGATACGCAGTATTTT. The gene calls are TRBV5-1 and TRBJ2-3, with TRBD1 identical over 7 bases. This CDR3 comprises 15 residues. V dropped 0 bases and J dropped 1; count of bases not matched to a gene: 2. Germline assignment: CDR1 SGHRS and CDR2 YFSETQ.

The chain is built from TRBV11-2 and TRBJ2-5; 7 bases fit TRBD1. The end of the DNA aligns better with TRBJ2-7, so the J call may be wrong. Looked up from germline, CDR1 is SGHAT and CDR2 is FQNNGV. The CDR3 runs 18 residues. The CDR3 protein is CASSPVPTTGVPSYEQYF. CDR3 nucleotides: TGTGCCAGCAGCCCGGTCCCTACTACAGGGGTCCCCTCCTACGAGCAGTACTTC.

This sequence joins TRBV18 and TRBJ1-5, with D possibly matching TRBD1 (5 bases). V was trimmed by 3 bases and J by 0 bases, leaving 15 bases between them. CDR1 is KGHSH, CDR2 LQKENI, per germline. The CDR3 extends over 17 amino acids. As DNA, the CDR3 is TGTGCCAGCTCACCGGGAGGGGCCCCGTTTAGCAATCAGCCCCAGCATTTT. It yields the protein CASSPGGAPFSNQPQHF.

This clone was detected a few times. J is TRBJ1-1 and V is TRBV28; the D gene is possibly TRBD1 (5 bases). The CDR3 runs to 12 residues. Per the germline V gene, CDR1 is MDHEN and CDR2 is SYDVKM. V was clipped by 5 bases and J by 5 bases, with 9 bases between them. The CDR3 is CASSTGGTEAFF. Written as DNA, the CDR3 is TGTGCCAGCAGTACCGGGGGGACTGAAGCTTTCTTT. Full variable domain (remainder filled in from reference TRBV28 and TRBJ1-1): DVKVTQSSRYLVKRTGEKVFLECVQDMDHENMFWYRQDPGLGLRLIYFSYDVKMKEKGDIPEGYSVSREKKERFSLILESASTNQTSMYLCASSTGGTEAFFGQGTRLTVV.

The rearrangement joins TRBV6-5 to TRBJ1-5; 7 bases agree with TRBD1. The CDR3 length is 15 residues. Germline CDR1 is MNHEY and CDR2 is SVGAGI. V was pared by 4 bases and J by 5 bases, with 8 bases of the junction left unmatched. The CDR3 region has the DNA TGTGCCAGCAGTTCGACAGGGCCCCCTGATCAGCCCCAGCATTTT. Translated: CASSSTGPPDQPQHF.

Concerning this clone: An end of the junction differs from the germline gene, which may be a read error. The rearrangement uses TRBV7-2 and TRBJ1-2, with a possible D match to TRBD1 (6 bases). Germline CDR1 is SGHTA and CDR2 is FQGNSA. The length of the CDR3 is 14 residues. The CDR3: CASSYRTANYGYTF. CDR3 DNA sequence: TGTGCCAGCAGCTACCGGACAGCTAATTATGGCTACACCTTC.

V and J are TRBV29-1 and TRBJ2-7; 7 nucleotides agree with TRBD1. Germline-derived CDR1 and CDR2 are SQVTM and ANQGSEA. Losses at the gene ends were 6 bases for V and 1 base for J; bases not matched to a gene: 3. CDR3 length equals 12 residues. The CDR3 sequence is CSVWTGSYEQYF. The CDR3 DNA is TGCAGCGTCTGGACAGGTTCCTACGAGCAGTACTTC.

The chain carries TRBV5-6 and TRBJ2-1; 13 bases map to TRBD2. Per germline, CDR1 SGHDT and CDR2 YYEEEE. The V segment lost 2 bases and the J segment 13 bases; nucleotides outside the gene matches: 9. This CDR3 is 15 amino acids long. CDR3 loop: CASSFPGLAGALQFF. In nucleotides, the CDR3 is TGTGCCAGCAGCTTTCCCGGACTAGCGGGGGCGCTTCAGTTCTTC.

This clone was seen a few times. J is TRBJ2-7 and V is TRBV11-2; 8 nucleotides match TRBD2. With V trimmed by 5 bases and J by 7 bases, 13 bases remained unmatched. The CDR3 consists of 15 residues. Looked up from germline, CDR1 is SGHAT and CDR2 is FQNNGV. The CDR3 DNA reads as TGTGCCAGCAGCCCCCTCTTGTCGGGGGGGCAGGAGCAGTACTTC. It codes for CASSPLLSGGQEQYF.

The genes are TRBV9 and TRBJ2-1; possible D gene TRBD1, 6 bases. The CDR3 is 16 residues long. With 0 bases removed from V and 6 bases from J, the gap between germline ends came to 16 bases. Germline V gene sequence: CDR1 SGDLS, CDR2 YYNGEE. CDR3 DNA sequence: TGTGCCAGCAGCGTAGCTACAGGGACCAGCGTCAATGAGCAGTTCTTC. Amino acid sequence: CASSVATGTSVNEQFF.

This clone was recorded a few times. The CDR3 protein is CASSLRQGLGEQFF. DNA of the CDR3: TGCGCCAGCAGCTTGCGACAGGGATTAGGCGAGCAGTTCTTC. The chain combines TRBV5-1 with TRBJ2-1, with 7 positions matching TRBD1. In germline, CDR1 is SGHRS, CDR2 YFSETQ. Trimming at V came to 1 base and at J to 10 bases, leaving 8 bases not matched to a gene. The CDR3 totals 14 residues.

The chain joins TRBV29-1 to TRBJ1-3; possibly TRBD1 for D (6 bases). This CDR3 contains 13 residues. Germline V lookup: CDR1 SQVTM, CDR2 ANQGSEA. With 8 bases removed from V and 2 bases from J, the gap between germline ends came to 13 bases. As DNA, the CDR3 is TGCAGCATCCAGGGGTCTGCTGGAAACACCATATATTTT. It yields the protein CSIQGSAGNTIYF.

V and J are TRBV5-8 and TRBJ1-5; TRBD1 might be the D (5 bases). The CDR3 totals 13 residues. Trimming shortened V by 2 bases and J by 10 bases, and 13 bases separated the two germline ends. CDR1 and CDR2 (germline): SGHTS, YDEGEE. The CDR3 bases are TGTGCCAGCAGCTTTAGACAGTTCGCTCCCCAGCATTTT. Protein sequence: CASSFRQFAPQHF.

This chain joins TRBV30 and TRBJ1-5; tentative D call: TRBD1 (5 bases). V gave up 0 bases and J gave up 4 bases, with 16 bases separating them. The CDR3 contains 16 residues. Germline CDR1 and CDR2: GTSNPN and SVGIG (reference sequence). CDR3 region: CAWSVWGVVGNQPQHF. Here the CDR3 DNA reads TGTGCCTGGAGTGTATGGGGGGTAGTGGGAAATCAGCCCCAGCATTTT.